The 25 T cell receptor beta chains presented below share a single source sample, sequenced in a study of blood T cell repertoires in COVID-19. Here immunoSEQ multiplex PCR was the method, and the copy in TCRdb shows in-frame clones only, minus some. Of under 200,000 clones listed, about nine tenths were seen once; the top ten hold 0.53%. Specimen: peripheral blood. These receptors all come from a man aged 50 to 59 with acute or convalescent COVID-19.

This clone was counted a few times. The CDR3 coding sequence is TGTGCCAGCTCACCAAGCCTTTACTATGGCTACACCTTC. Translation gives CASSPSLYYGYTF. This chain connects TRBV18 to TRBJ1-2, with unresolved D. The CDR3 contains 13 residues. The germline gives CDR1 KGHSH, CDR2 LQKENI. The germline V and J ends were trimmed by 2 bases and 3 bases, with 7 bases remaining between them.

The chain uses TRBV10-1 and TRBJ2-1; D may be TRBD1 (5 bases). Trimming stripped 7 bases from V and 6 bases from J, with 13 bases between. The CDR3 is 13 amino acids. Germline V gene sequence: CDR1 WNHNN, CDR2 SYGVQD (reference sequence). The CDR3 coding sequence is TGCGCCAGCAATCCAGGGAATGGCAATGAGCAGTTCTTC. The encoded protein is CASNPGNGNEQFF.

V and J are TRBV27 and TRBJ2-3; 7 nucleotides match TRBD1. This CDR3 contains 15 residues. V dropped 3 bases and J dropped 1; count of bases not matched to a gene: 4. Germline loops: CDR1 MNHEY, CDR2 SMNVEV (reference sequence). The chain's CDR3 is CASSFRGQRTDTQYF. The CDR3 region has the DNA TGTGCCAGCAGTTTCCGGGGACAGCGCACAGATACGCAGTATTTT.

V and J are TRBV6-5 and TRBJ1-4; 7 bases match TRBD1. The length of the CDR3 is 14 residues. Germline lookup yields CDR1 MNHEY and CDR2 SVGAGI. With 5 bases clipped from V and 7 bases from J, the junction kept 7 bases outside the gene matches. The CDR3 loop reads CASSPRQGAEKLFF. The CDR3, as DNA: TGTGCCAGCAGTCCTAGACAGGGTGCTGAAAAACTGTTTTTT.

The CDR3 protein is CASSPRQYTGELFF. The CDR3 DNA is TGTGCCAGCAGCCCCAGACAGTACACCGGGGAGCTGTTTTTT. This sequence joins TRBV7-3 and TRBJ2-2; D may be TRBD1 (5 bases). Germline-derived CDR1 and CDR2 are SGHTA and FQGTGA. The CDR3 spans 14 residues. The germline V and J ends were trimmed by 5 bases and 3 bases, with 10 bases remaining between them.

The CDR3: CASSYLWGQNTGELFF. The CDR3 nucleotides read TGTGCCAGCAGTTACCTTTGGGGCCAGAACACCGGGGAGCTGTTTTTT. V usage is TRBV6-5 and J usage is TRBJ2-2, with D perhaps TRBD1 (5 bases). Deletions cut 2 bases from V and 1 base from J, with 11 bases between. Germline V gene data show CDR1 as MNHEY and CDR2 as SVGAGI. The CDR3 consists of 16 residues.

This clone was seen more than once but under ten times. V and J are TRBV9 and TRBJ1-4; no clear D gene. Deletions cut 3 bases from V and 2 bases from J, with 14 bases between. Per the germline V gene, CDR1 is SGDLS and CDR2 is YYNGEE. The length of the CDR3 is 16 residues. The DNA for the CDR3 is TGTGCCAGCAGCGCGGAGGGCCTTGGGACTAATGAAAAACTGTTTTTT. Encoded protein: CASSAEGLGTNEKLFF.

This chain connects TRBV9 to TRBJ2-4; tentatively, D is TRBD1 (5 bases). V lost 3 bases and J 5 bases, leaving 9 bases between the germline ends. CDR3 length equals 13 residues. The germline CDR1 and CDR2 sequences are SGDLS and YYNGEE. The chain's CDR3 is CASSESTENIQYF. The DNA for the CDR3 is TGTGCCAGCAGCGAATCGACAGAAAACATTCAGTACTTC.

V is TRBV7-6 and J is TRBJ1-3; a possible D gene is TRBD1 (6 bases). The CDR3 extends over 16 amino acids. The V end was cut by 2 bases, the J end by 4 bases, with 15 bases between. Germline V gene lookup returns CDR1 SGHVS and CDR2 FNYEAQ. DNA for the CDR3: TGTGCCAGCAGCTTATATGGCAGGGGATGGGGAAACACCATATATTTT. Translation gives CASSLYGRGWGNTIYF.

CDR3 amino acids: CASSQNRGATNEKLFF. CDR3 nucleotide sequence: TGTGCCAGCAGTCAAAATCGGGGTGCAACTAATGAAAAACTGTTTTTT. This rearrangement joins TRBV5-4 to TRBJ1-4; D uncertain. Germline CDR1 reads SGHNT; CDR2 reads YYREEE (reference sequence). Trimming stripped 5 bases from V and 0 bases from J, with 14 bases between. The CDR3 length is 16 residues.

This clone appeared once. This chain connects TRBV27 to TRBJ2-2, with 10 bases identical to TRBD2. Unmatched junction bases numbered 8, after V lost 2 bases and J lost 8 bases. CDR1 is MNHEY and CDR2 is SMNVEV in the germline V gene (reference sequence). There are 16 residues in the CDR3. Here the CDR3 reads CASSLNPLAGEGELFF. Here the CDR3 DNA reads TGTGCCAGCAGTTTAAACCCCCTAGCGGGAGAGGGGGAGCTGTTTTTT.

The V call is TRBV19, the J call TRBJ2-1; D not resolved. The CDR3 loop spans 14 amino acids. Germline CDR1 and CDR2: LNHDA and SQIVND (reference sequence). V was pared by 3 bases and J by 3 bases, with 9 bases between. The DNA of the CDR3 is TGTGCCAGTAGTATTGGTGACTTCTACAATGAGCAGTTCTTC. This codes for CASSIGDFYNEQFF.

This chain links TRBV29-1 with TRBJ1-1; perhaps TRBD1 as D (6 bases). The CDR3 is 15 residues long. V was clipped by 7 bases and J by 1 base, with 19 bases between them. Germline assignment: CDR1 SQVTM and CDR2 ANQGSEA. In DNA form, the CDR3 reads TGCAGCGCACGACCCTCCTGGGGGCAGAACACTGAAGCTTTCTTT. Its protein product is CSARPSWGQNTEAFF.

This chain joins TRBV18 and TRBJ2-3, with 7 bases matching TRBD1. CDR3 length equals 14 residues. Germline trimming cut 3 bases from V and 4 bases from J; bases unmatched to any gene: 4. Germline V gene lookup returns CDR1 KGHSH and CDR2 LQKENI. CDR3 loop: CASSPTGISDTQYF. CDR3 nucleotide sequence: TGTGCCAGCTCACCGACAGGGATATCAGATACGCAGTATTTT.

The rearrangement joins TRBV29-1 to TRBJ2-5, with 9 bases that match TRBD1. This CDR3 is built from 14 residues. Germline lookup yields CDR1 SQVTM and CDR2 ANQGSEA. V lost 7 bases and J lost 0; bases outside the gene matches: 6. The CDR3 DNA sequence: TGCAGCGGCGGACAGGGGTTGTACCAAGAGACCCAGTACTTC. This sequence encodes CSGGQGLYQETQYF.

This chain links TRBV9 with TRBJ2-3; tentatively, D is TRBD1 (5 bases). CDR3 length equals 15 residues. Trimming removed 0 bases at V and 2 bases at J, with 10 bases between. Germline lookup yields CDR1 SGDLS and CDR2 YYNGEE. CDR3 DNA sequence: TGTGCCAGCAGCGTAGGTGGGGCCCACACAGATACGCAGTATTTT. The encoded protein is CASSVGGAHTDTQYF.

The chain employs TRBV21-1 and TRBJ2-5; TRBD1, as called in the table, went unchecked against the DNA. TRBV21-1 is classified as a pseudogene. CDR3 size: 15 residues. The CDR3 spells CASSKEVGRRETQYF. The CDR3 region has the DNA TGTGCCAGCAGCAAAGAAGTGGGGCGCAGAGAGACCCAGTACTTC.

The chain is built from TRBV11-2 and TRBJ2-2, with D tentatively TRBD2 (6 bases). The CDR3 length is 18 residues. Trimming removed 1 base from V and 5 bases from J, with 20 bases in between. From germline, CDR1 is SGHAT and CDR2 FQNNGV. Here the CDR3 DNA reads TGTGCCAGCAGCTTAGGGCGGGGAGTGGGATTTTCGACCGGGGAGCTGTTTTTT. Its translation: CASSLGRGVGFSTGELFF.

This chain uses TRBV9 with TRBJ2-2, with 9 positions matching TRBD2. Germline CDR1 and CDR2: SGDLS and YYNGEE. The CDR3 contains 17 residues. Unmatched junction bases numbered 8, after V lost 4 bases and J lost 1 base. The CDR3 reads CASSWAGGPQNTGELFF. CDR3 coding DNA: TGTGCCAGCAGCTGGGCGGGGGGGCCGCAGAACACCGGGGAGCTGTTTTTT.

V and J are TRBV7-2 and TRBJ2-5; maybe TRBD1 (6 bases). There are 14 residues in the CDR3. Trimming took off 10 bases at V and 5 bases at J, with 20 bases between the two ends. Germline-derived CDR1 and CDR2 are SGHTA and FQGNSA. The CDR3 coding sequence is TGTGCCAAACTGAGTGGGCAGGGGTGGGAGACCCAGTACTTC. This sequence encodes CAKLSGQGWETQYF.

This chain uses TRBV2 with TRBJ2-1; TRBD2 aligns across 8 bases. V trimming: 6 bases; J trimming: 6 bases; junction bases outside the gene matches: 7. Germline V gene lookup returns CDR1 SNHLY and CDR2 FYNNEI. This CDR3 has 14 amino acids. CDR3 region: CASRPSGRGNEQFF. The CDR3 DNA is TGTGCCAGCAGACCGAGCGGGAGAGGCAATGAGCAGTTCTTC.

This clone came up once. This chain links TRBV18 with TRBJ2-1; TRBD2 matches 7 bases. Germline V gives CDR1 KGHSH, CDR2 LQKENI. V lost 2 bases and J lost 6; bases outside the gene matches: 4. The CDR3 totals 14 residues. CDR3 sequence (DNA): TGTGCCAGCTCACCAGGGACTACGGGCAATGAGCAGTTCTTC. This sequence encodes CASSPGTTGNEQFF.

The rearrangement uses TRBV7-6 and TRBJ2-1; a possible D gene is TRBD1 (5 bases). This CDR3 contains 15 residues. V shed 5 bases and J shed 1 base, with 12 bases lying between them. Germline lookup yields CDR1 SGHVS and CDR2 FNYEAQ. The CDR3 coding sequence is TGTGCCAGCAGCCCGACAGTAACTTCCTACAATGAGCAGTTCTTC. It is translated as CASSPTVTSYNEQFF.

The rearrangement uses TRBV6-2 or TRBV6-3 and TRBJ2-5; 10 bases agree with TRBD2. Germline CDR1 and CDR2: MNHEY and SVGEGT. The CDR3 has 16 residues. With V trimmed by 2 bases and J by 2 bases, 5 bases remained unmatched. Written as DNA, the CDR3 is TGTGCCAGCAGTTACCGCCGGACTAGCGGACAAGAGACCCAGTACTTC. It translates to CASSYRRTSGQETQYF.

The chain recombines TRBV27 with TRBJ2-1, with 13 bases matching TRBD2. This CDR3 has 14 amino acids. In germline, CDR1 is MNHEY, CDR2 SMNVEV (reference sequence). The junction had 5 bases not matched to a gene; V was cut back by 8 bases and J by 7 bases. CDR3 amino acids: CASGRTSGGNEQFF. CDR3 nucleotides: TGTGCCAGCGGGCGGACTAGCGGGGGAAATGAGCAGTTCTTC.